This T cell receptor beta chain was identified during a study of blood T cell repertoires in COVID-19. In the study overall: The United States, Italy and Spain provided the acute and convalescent COVID-19 samples. From T cells, B-cell-depleted T cells, or PBMCs came the material, which was cDNA or gDNA.

The authors' processing: Amplifying reference gene primers gave estimates of nucleated cell counts. Sequenced by immunoSEQ multiplex PCR; TCRdb stores in-frame clones only, minus some. V and J calls and clone size follow that table, whereas D and trimming were derived from the DNA. The sample lists some 45,000 clones, approximately 80% occurring once. V was clipped by 3 bases and J by 2 bases, with 11 bases between them. Germline V gives CDR1 LNHDA, CDR2 SQIVND (reference sequence). This CDR3 region has 14 residues. The material sequenced was peripheral blood. The sequence derives from a man between 65 and 85 years old with acute or convalescent COVID-19. This rearrangement joins TRBV19 to TRBJ2-7; a weak D match, TRBD1 (6 bases). The CDR3 sequence: CASSMRRQAYEQYF. The CDR3 bases are TGTGCCAGTAGTATGCGCCGACAGGCCTACGAGCAGTACTTC.